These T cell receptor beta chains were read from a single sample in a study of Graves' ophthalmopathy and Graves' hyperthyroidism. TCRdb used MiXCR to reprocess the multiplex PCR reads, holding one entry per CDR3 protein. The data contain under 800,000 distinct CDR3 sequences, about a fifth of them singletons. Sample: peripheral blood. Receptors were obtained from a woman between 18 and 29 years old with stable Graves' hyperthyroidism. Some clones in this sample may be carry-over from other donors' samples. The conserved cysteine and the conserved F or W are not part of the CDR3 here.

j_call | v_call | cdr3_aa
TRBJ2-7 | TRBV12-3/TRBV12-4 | ASSPNRGSKQY
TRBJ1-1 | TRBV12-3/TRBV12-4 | ASSLGGQGGTEAF
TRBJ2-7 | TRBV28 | ASSTGTLPYEQY
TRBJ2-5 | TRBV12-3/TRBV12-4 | ASSTDRGHGETQY
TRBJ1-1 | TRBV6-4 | ASSDVTGERNTEAF
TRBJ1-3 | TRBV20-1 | SGTDALLNTIY
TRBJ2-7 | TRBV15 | ATSRQGIQQY
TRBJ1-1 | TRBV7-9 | ASSLKESANTEAF
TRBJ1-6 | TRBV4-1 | ASSHKWPATYYNSPLH
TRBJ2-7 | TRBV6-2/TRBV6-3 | ASSSAGTTTYEQY
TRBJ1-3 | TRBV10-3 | ATRETVSGNAIY
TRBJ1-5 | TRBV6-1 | ASSRTGNQPQH
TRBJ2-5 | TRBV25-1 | ASNEGGVGRKQETQY
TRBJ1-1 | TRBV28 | ASGGTDTRAF
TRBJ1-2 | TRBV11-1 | ASSLGTGDRRYGYT
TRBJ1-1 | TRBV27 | ASSPGQGVFTEAF
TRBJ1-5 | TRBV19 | ASSIGTGNQPQH
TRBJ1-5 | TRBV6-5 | ASSRTGTDQPQH
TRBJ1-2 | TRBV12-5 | ASGLDGPPQGAYGYT
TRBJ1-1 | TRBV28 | ASSLVAVSTEAF
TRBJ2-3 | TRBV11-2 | ASRGQKFQCTQY
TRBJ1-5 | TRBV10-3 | AISDVRPTGNQPQH
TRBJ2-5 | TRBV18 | ASSPGDRQQETQY
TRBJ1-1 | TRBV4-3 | ASSQVFNTEAF
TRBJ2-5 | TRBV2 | ASRREQEETQY
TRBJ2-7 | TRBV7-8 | ASSLGTQPYEQY
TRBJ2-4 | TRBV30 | AWSGGPRNIQY
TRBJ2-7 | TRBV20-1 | SASPLAGISYEQY
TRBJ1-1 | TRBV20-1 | SAREYLEGSNTEAF
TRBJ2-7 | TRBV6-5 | ASSYFGGQGSVYEQY
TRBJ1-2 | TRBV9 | ASSVNPEGFDGYT
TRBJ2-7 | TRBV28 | ASRDGRVTYEQY
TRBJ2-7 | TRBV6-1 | ASSASPAYSYEQY
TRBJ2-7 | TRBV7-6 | ASGRGLVWSGEQY
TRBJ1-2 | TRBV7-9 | ASSGGTYGYT
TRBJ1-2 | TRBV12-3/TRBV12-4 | ASSRWGRQGFRGGYT
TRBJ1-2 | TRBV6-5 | ASSWLIGDYGYT
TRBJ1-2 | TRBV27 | ASSLQGGRGYT
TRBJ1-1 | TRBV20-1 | SAAGVHAEAF
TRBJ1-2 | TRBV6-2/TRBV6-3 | ASTNGNYGYT
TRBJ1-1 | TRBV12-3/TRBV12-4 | ASSLSPGVGAEAF
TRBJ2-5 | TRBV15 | ATSRGVVASGIGKTQY
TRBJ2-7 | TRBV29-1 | SVVAGTELAGSRYEQY
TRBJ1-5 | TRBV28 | ASRTDMGWNQPQH
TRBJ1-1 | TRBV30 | AWSAPGRSTEAF
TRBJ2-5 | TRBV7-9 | ASSFHLTGWETQY
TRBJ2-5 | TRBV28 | ASSRTSRSETQY
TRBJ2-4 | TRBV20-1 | SASSNIQY
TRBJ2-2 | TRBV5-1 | ASSLTGTTGAGELF
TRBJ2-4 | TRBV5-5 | ASSFGGGDIQY
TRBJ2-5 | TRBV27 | ASSPSGTRREIQY
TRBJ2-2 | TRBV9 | ASSLGLAGGIGELF
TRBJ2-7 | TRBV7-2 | ASSLGAGHGYEQY
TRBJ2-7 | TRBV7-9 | ASSLLDGGTYEQY
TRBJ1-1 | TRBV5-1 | ASRNRRDTSSAF
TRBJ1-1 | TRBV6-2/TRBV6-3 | ASSYPGRQAEAF
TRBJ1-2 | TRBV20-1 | SALTGVGFDYGYT
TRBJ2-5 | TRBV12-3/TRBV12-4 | ASSWGTGGPETQY
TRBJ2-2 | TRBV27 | ASSPGLAGDTGELF
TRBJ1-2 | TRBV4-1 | ASSQDGQGKPGYT